This TCR beta chain came from a study of cytomegalovirus exposure and HLA in healthy donors. The study ran its PCR with 60 Vbeta and 13 Jbeta primers. As handled by the study authors: Counted up in a later analysis, unique TCR beta chains came to approximately 77 million, with 9.5 million to 13 million shared. The assay was immunoSEQ multiplex PCR, and TCRdb's table has in-frame clones only and misses some. From that table come the V and J calls and clone size; the DNA was used to work out D and trimming. The sample has 150,000 to 200,000 clones, around four fifths seen once. Input material: PBMCs. This TCR derives from a man aged 18 to 30 in good health and CMV-seropositive.

CDR3 sequence: CASSGARGGLGGETQYF. Here the CDR3 DNA reads TGTGCCAGCAGTGGCGCCCGGGGGGGGCTTGGTGGAGAGACCCAGTACTTC. The chain couples TRBV25-1 to TRBJ2-5; TRBD2 agrees at 8 bases. CDR3 length: 17 residues. Germline V gene data show CDR1 as MGHDK and CDR2 as SYGVNS. V trimming: 4 bases; J trimming: 4 bases; junction bases outside the gene matches: 14.